This T cell receptor beta chain was recorded in a study of cytomegalovirus exposure and HLA in healthy donors. Germline V gene lookup returns CDR1 SGHRS and CDR2 YFSETQ. This CDR3 is 13 amino acids long. V was clipped by 7 bases and J by 8 bases, with 15 bases between them. Study-wide points: Researchers catalogued some 160 TCR beta chains as cytomegalovirus-associated. In vitro, three CMV-associated chains proved specific for CMV antigens. Accounts indicate the classifier identified cytomegalovirus status with strong specificity and sensitivity. Most TCRs appeared rarely, but some public TCRs recurred in many donors.

This clone was seen a single time. The antigen is undetermined. Clones were sequenced by immunoSEQ multiplex PCR, and TCRdb holds only the in-frame ones, with some missing. The table includes roughly 71,000 clones, around 94% detected once. The receptor was isolated from a young woman in good health and CMV-seronegative. Sequencing was performed on PBMCs. V gene TRBV5-1 combines with J gene TRBJ1-4; D is unclear. CDR3 sequence (DNA): TGCGCCAGCCGGTTGGGAGGAGGGGAAAAACTGTTTTTT. Protein sequence: CASRLGGGEKLFF.